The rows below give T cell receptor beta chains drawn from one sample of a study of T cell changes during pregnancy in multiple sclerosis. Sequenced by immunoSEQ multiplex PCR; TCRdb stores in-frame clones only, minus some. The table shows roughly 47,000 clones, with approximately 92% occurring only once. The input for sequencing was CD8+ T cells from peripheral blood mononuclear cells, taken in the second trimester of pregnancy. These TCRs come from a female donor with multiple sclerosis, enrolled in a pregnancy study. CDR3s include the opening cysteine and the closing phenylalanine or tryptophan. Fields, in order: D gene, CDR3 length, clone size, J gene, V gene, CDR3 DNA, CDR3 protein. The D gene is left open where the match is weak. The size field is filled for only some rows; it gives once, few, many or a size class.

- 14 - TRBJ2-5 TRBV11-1 TGTGCCAGCAGCCTTATTAAGGGGTTGGAGACCCAGTACTTC CASSLIKGLETQYF
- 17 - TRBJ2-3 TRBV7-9 TGTGCCAGCACCTTAATCGGTACAGAAAGTTACACAGATACGCAGTATTTT CASTLIGTESYTDTQYF
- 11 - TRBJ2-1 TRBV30 TGTGCCTGGGGCTGGCGAGGAGAGCAGTTCTTC CAWGWRGEQFF
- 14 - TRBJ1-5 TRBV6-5 TGTGCCAGCAGTTCTAGACAGCGAAATCAGCCCCAGCATTTT CASSSRQRNQPQHF
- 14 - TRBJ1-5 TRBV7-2 TGTGCCAGCAGCTTAAGGGGGGGGAATCAGCCCCAGCATTTT CASSLRGGNQPQHF
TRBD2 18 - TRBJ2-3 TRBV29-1 TGCAGCGTACGGACTAGCGGGGGGGGCAGGCGAAGCACAGATACGCAGTATTTT CSVRTSGGGRRSTDTQYF
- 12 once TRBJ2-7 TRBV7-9 TGTGCCAGTCGGCGGGGCTCCTACGAGCAGTACTTC CASRRGSYEQYF
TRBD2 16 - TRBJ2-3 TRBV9 TGTGCCAGCAGCACCGGGACTAGCGACGGCACAGATACGCAGTATTTT CASSTGTSDGTDTQYF
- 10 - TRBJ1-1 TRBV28 TGTGCCAGTTGGGGCAGTGAAGCTTTCTTT CASWGSEAFF
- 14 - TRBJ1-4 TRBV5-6 TGTGCCAGCAGGTCTATTGCAACTAATGAAAAACTGTTTTTT CASRSIATNEKLFF
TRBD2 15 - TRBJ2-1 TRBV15 TGTGCCACCAGCAGAGAGTCTAGCGGGGATAATGAGCAGTTCTTC CATSRESSGDNEQFF
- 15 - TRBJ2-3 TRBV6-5 TGTGCCAGCAGTTACTTGGGACATAGCACAGATACGCAGTATTTT CASSYLGHSTDTQYF
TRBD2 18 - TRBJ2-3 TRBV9 TGTGCCAGCAGCGCCTACACCGTAGCGGGGGGGCTAGCAGATACGCAGTATTTT CASSAYTVAGGLADTQYF
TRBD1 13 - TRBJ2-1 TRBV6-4 TGTGCCAGCAGTAACGACAGGGTCCATGAGCAGTTCTTC CASSNDRVHEQFF
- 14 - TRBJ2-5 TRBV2 TGTGCCAGCGTCCAGGGGCACCGACAAGAGACCCAGTACTTC CASVQGHRQETQYF
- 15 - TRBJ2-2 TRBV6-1 TGTGCCAGCAGTACGGAACTAGGTAACACCGGGGAGCTGTTTTTT CASSTELGNTGELFF
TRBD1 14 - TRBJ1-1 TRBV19 TGTGCCAGTAGTATAGTTATTACAGGGGATAACGCTTTCTTT CASSIVITGDNAFF
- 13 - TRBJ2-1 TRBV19 TGTGCCAATCATAGGAGGCCATACAATGAGCAGTTCTTC CANHRRPYNEQFF
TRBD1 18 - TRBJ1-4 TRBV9 TGTGCCAGCAGCCTAGACGAGACAGGGGCCCTCCAGGATGAAAAACTGTTTTTT CASSLDETGALQDEKLFF
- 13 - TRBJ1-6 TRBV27 TGTGCCAGCAGTTCGCTGGCGACGGGACCCCTCCACTTT CASSSLATGPLHF
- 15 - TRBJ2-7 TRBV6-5 TGTGCCAGCAGTTACTCTAACGGGGGTTCAGACGAGCAGTACTTC CASSYSNGGSDEQYF
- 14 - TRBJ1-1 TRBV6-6 TGTGCCAGCAGTTACCCTATTAGCGGGGGTGAAGCTTTCTTT CASSYPISGGEAFF
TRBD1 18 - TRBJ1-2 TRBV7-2 TGTGCCAGCAGCTTAGACCCCGGACAGGCTAGAGAGGTTTATGGCTACACCTTC CASSLDPGQAREVYGYTF
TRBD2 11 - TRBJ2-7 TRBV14 TGTGCCAGCAGTCCGGGACTAGTTCTGTACTTC CASSPGLVLYF
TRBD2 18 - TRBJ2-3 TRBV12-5 TGTGCTAGTGGTTTGGTACTTCTAGCGGGGGGACCGAAGGATACGCAGTATTTT CASGLVLLAGGPKDTQYF
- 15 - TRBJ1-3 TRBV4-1 TGCGCCAGCAGCCAAGCACAGGGTATCGGAAACACCATATATTTT CASSQAQGIGNTIYF
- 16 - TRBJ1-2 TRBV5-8 TGTGCCAGCAGCGAGACTGGGACCAGGAGGGACTATGGCTACACCTTC CASSETGTRRDYGYTF
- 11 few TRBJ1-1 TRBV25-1 TGTGCCAGCAATGCTGGGACTACGGCTTTCTTT CASNAGTTAFF
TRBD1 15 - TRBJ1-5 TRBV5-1 TGCGCCAGCAGCCTGAGACAGGGCCGAAATCAGCCCCAGCATTTT CASSLRQGRNQPQHF
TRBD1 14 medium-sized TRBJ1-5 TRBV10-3 TGTGCCATAGGGACAGGCGATAGCAATCAGCCCCAGCATTTT CAIGTGDSNQPQHF
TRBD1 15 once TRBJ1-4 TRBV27 TGTGCCAGCAGTTCACCGGGACAGGGGCATGAAAAACTGTTTTTT CASSSPGQGHEKLFF
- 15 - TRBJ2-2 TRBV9 TGTGCCAGCAGCGCGGAGACAGCGAACACCGGGGAGCTGTTTTTT CASSAETANTGELFF
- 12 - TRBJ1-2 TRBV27 TGTGCCAGCAGAGGGGACAATCCGGGCTACACCTTC CASRGDNPGYTF
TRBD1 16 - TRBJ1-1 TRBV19 TGTGCCAGTAGTATAGACGGTAACAGGGGAAAAACTGAAGCTTTCTTT CASSIDGNRGKTEAFF
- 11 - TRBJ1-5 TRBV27 TGTGCCAGCGGGGGGAGGCAGCCCCAGCATTTT CASGGRQPQHF
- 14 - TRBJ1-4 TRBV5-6 TGTGCCAGCACCTCGAGGATCTCTAATGAAAAACTGTTTTTT CASTSRISNEKLFF
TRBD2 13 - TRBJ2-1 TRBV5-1 TGCGCCAGCAGCTTGGGACTAGCTCTTGAGCAGTTCTTC CASSLGLALEQFF
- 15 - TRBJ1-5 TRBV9 TGTGCCAGCAGCGTAGAAGGGGCCACAAATCAGCCCCAGCATTTT CASSVEGATNQPQHF
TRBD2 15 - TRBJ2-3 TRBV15 TGTGCCACCGGGGAACTAGCGGCTAGCACAGATACGCAGTATTTT CATGELAASTDTQYF
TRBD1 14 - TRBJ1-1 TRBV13 TGTGCCAGCAGTTACGGGACAGGGGACACTGAAGCTTTCTTT CASSYGTGDTEAFF
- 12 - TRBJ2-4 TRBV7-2 TGTGCCAGCAGCCCGGGGGAGAACATTCAGTACTTC CASSPGENIQYF
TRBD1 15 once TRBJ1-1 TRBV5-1 TGCGCCAGCAGCCTACAACAGGGGATGAACACTGAAGCTTTCTTT CASSLQQGMNTEAFF
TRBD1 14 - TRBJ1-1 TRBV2 TGTGCCAGCAGTACAGGGGGCGCTTGGACTGAAGCTTTCTTT CASSTGGAWTEAFF
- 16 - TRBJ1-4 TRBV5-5 TGTGCCAGCAGCTTAGCCAGTTGGGAAGGGGATGAAAAACTGTTTTTT CASSLASWEGDEKLFF
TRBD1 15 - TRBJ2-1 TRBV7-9 TGTGCCAGCAGCTTATTGCTGGACAGGGGAAATGAGCAGTTCTTC CASSLLLDRGNEQFF
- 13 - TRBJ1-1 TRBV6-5 TGTGCCACAAAGGGGGAGATGAACACTGAAGCTTTCTTT CATKGEMNTEAFF